The T cell receptor (beta chain) described here comes from a study of beta chain features in type 1 diabetes (dated by TCRdb to about 2018). Background for the entire study: Mean age, gender distribution, total cell number and subset yield were not different between patients and healthy donors. A total of roughly 100 million sorted cells were examined across all samples, and RNA yield correlated strongly with the number of cells per subset. In the study, TCRB repertoires of sorted circulating CD4+ T cell subsets from recently diagnosed type 1 diabetes patients were compared with those of matched healthy donors. Regulatory and stem cell-like memory subsets were obtained from only 8 patients and about eight healthy donors, while naive and central memory subsets were obtained from all 30 or so donors.

All of the isolated RNA was reverse transcribed with the High Capacity cDNA Reverse Transcription Kit, so expressed TCRB transcripts were sequenced. Deep immunoSEQ sequencing was applied to naive, central memory and regulatory T cell samples, giving an average of approximately 4 million total reads per sample. After sorted cells were lysed in RLT buffer, RNA was extracted with DNase-treated RNeasy Micro or Mini kits, with the choice depending on cell number. To prevent cross-contamination, every cell subset was processed on its own, while patient and healthy donor samples were processed together. Using the immunoSEQ multiplex PCR, TCRB sequences were amplified from cDNA into 87-bp fragments spanning the CDR3 region. Sequencing of the amplicons was performed on the Illumina HiSeq platform. On the study's bioinformatics: Synthetic template baselines were used to correct PCR bias computationally, reads within Hamming distance 2 were collapsed together, and singletons that could not be merged were discarded. By aligning reads against IMGT, V, D and J genes, CDR3 length, and insertions or deletions at six rearrangement sites were assigned. Clonotype counts were normalized to sorted cell number within each subset before computing true diversity and Gini coefficients with the tcR R package. The overlap coefficient, calculated on TCRB nucleotide sequences, was used to measure repertoire sharing. Out-of-frame TCRB sequences from naive cells were analyzed to stand in for the pre-selection repertoire. TCRdb's version of the immuneACCESS table is confined to in-frame rearrangements and falls short of the full clone set. An unresolved V gene accounts for under half of the shortfall where checked; the remainder is of unknown origin. D and trimming were read from the DNA, whereas the V and J calls and clone size are those reported in that table. Here the sample has some 280,000 clones; 13% to 15% occur a single time. The ten largest clones add up to 0.015% to 0.02% of the sample.

Study-wide conclusions, independent of this receptor: A moderate but significant shortening of TCRB CDR3 length was observed in type 1 diabetes patients in all four CD4+ subsets. Shorter templates might be favored by PCR, yet because patient and control samples were amplified and corrected together, any such skew would affect both groups equally. At VDJ recombination sites, patients with type 1 diabetes made fewer insertions and deleted more nucleotides, a pattern implying thymic rearrangement abnormalities. Naive, central memory and regulatory TCRB repertoires appeared to be more alike among patients than among healthy donors. Because cDNA was sequenced instead of genomic DNA, activated cells with high expression could be over-represented, although the groups did not differ in activation or CD3 levels. Only small numbers of individuals were included in the HLA sub-analyses, which left unresolved whether HLA type had any influence on TCRB rearrangement.

Reading the germline V gene gives CDR1 SGHAT and CDR2 FQNNGV. The V end loses 6 bases and the J end loses 5 bases, and a stretch of 13 bases separates them. Its CDR3 holds 13 amino acids, cysteine through phenylalanine. The CDR3 DNA has 39 bases and is translated from base 1. A single peripheral blood draw of approximately 100 mL on average was collected from each donor into heparinised tubes. Using a panel that included CD45RO, CCR7, CD25, CD127, CD95 and CD27, naive, central memory, regulatory and stem cell-like memory CD4+ T cells were sorted on a BD FACSAria II. All sorted populations exceeded 95% purity. PBMCs were isolated right away by Lymphoprep density gradient centrifugation and were stained directly, without culture. Samples were stained and sorted in pairs, with one healthy donor and one patient per experiment, so that batch effects were minimized. A remark on this clone: It lacks a known antigen. No per-base quality is available; no much larger clone lies one base away.

The receptor was isolated from a man aged 30 to 39 with type 1 diabetes. The sequencing input was naive CD4+ T cells from blood. The sample's cell subset or site label, in plain terms: true naive CD4+ T cells. Rearrangement joined TRBV11-2 to TRBJ2-5; TRBD2 is possibly the D segment (5 matching bases). The sequenced DNA is TGTGCCAGCAGGGAGGTTGGGGAGGAGACCCAGTACTTC. It translates to CASREVGEETQYF.